This T cell receptor (beta chain) is from a study of T-cell memory formation after mild COVID-19. As for the study in general: In these data, TCR clusters were largely donor specific. Findings and caveats of the study: Later expanders leaned toward CD4+, whereas clones contracting from day 15 to 85 were balanced CD4/CD8. Researchers could not confirm that second-wave clones peaking on day 37 targeted SARS-CoV-2.

From the 5' RACE reads, TCRdb called clonotypes with MiXCR, one entry per CDR3 protein. The table records roughly 450,000 distinct CDR3 sequences, over 15% of them present only once. The CDR3 is made up of 14 amino acids. Trimming cost V 6 bases and J 2 bases, with 11 bases left between them. CDR1 and CDR2 (germline): DFQATT, SNEGSKA (reference sequence). On this clonotype: Its antigen is not identified.

This receptor was obtained from an adult woman who had mild COVID-19 (a few samples of this study predate the infection). Cell type and time point are not known. This chain connects TRBV20-1 to TRBJ2-6; perhaps D is TRBD1 or TRBD2 (6 bases each). The specimen sequenced was PBMCs or a T cell subset sorted from them (not recorded which). The CDR3 protein is CSARGVAGANVLTF. The CDR3 coding sequence is TGCAGTGCGAGGGGGGTGGCTGGGGCCAACGTCCTGACTTTC.